The rows below give T cell receptor beta chains drawn from one sample of a study of control samples from healthy donors and cancer patients. Some clones are missing from TCRdb's copy, which holds only in-frame ones; the method was immunoSEQ multiplex PCR. The table records more than 85,000 clones, 83% of them present only once. Sequencing input: blood. These TCRs come from a woman between 45 and 60 years old in good health. CDR3s include the opening cysteine and the closing phenylalanine or tryptophan. Each record gives: clone size, J gene, V gene, D gene, CDR3 protein, CDR3 DNA. D genes are given only for firm matches. Where a row states a size, it is once, few, many or the class of an expanded clone; other rows omit it.

. | TRBJ2-3 | TRBV30 | . | CAWSEKGRYTDTQYF | TGTGCCTGGAGTGAAAAGGGCCGATACACAGATACGCAGTATTTT
few | TRBJ2-7 | TRBV19 | . | CASSIVAGAYEQYF | TGTGCCAGTAGTATAGTCGCCGGAGCCTACGAGCAGTACTTC
. | TRBJ1-2 | TRBV7-2 | . | CASSFLARGGYTF | TGTGCCAGCAGCTTTTTGGCACGCGGGGGCTACACCTTC
. | TRBJ2-1 | TRBV24-1 | TRBD2 | CATSDGTSGGVDEQFF | TGTGCCACCAGTGATGGGACTAGCGGGGGTGTGGATGAGCAGTTCTTC
. | TRBJ1-2 | TRBV7-9 | . | CASSLAGRNLRGYTF | TGTGCCAGCAGCCTCGCCGGACGTAATTTGAGAGGCTACACCTTC
. | TRBJ1-2 | TRBV28 | TRBD1 | CAIPRQGNYGYTF | TGTGCCATCCCGAGACAGGGGAACTATGGCTACACCTTC
. | TRBJ2-7 | TRBV28 | TRBD1 | CASRWQGAGEQYF | TGTGCCAGCAGGTGGCAGGGGGCCGGGGAGCAGTACTTC
. | TRBJ2-1 | TRBV3-1/TRBV3-2 | . | CASRRGHEQFF | TGTGCCAGCAGGAGAGGACATGAGCAGTTCTTC
. | TRBJ2-7 | TRBV12-3/TRBV12-4 | . | CASGRGGSYEQYF | TGTGCCAGCGGCCGTGGGGGCTCCTACGAGCAGTACTTC
. | TRBJ1-4 | TRBV7-2 | . | CASSFSEKLFF | TGTGCCAGCAGCTTTTCCGAAAAACTGTTTTTT
. | TRBJ2-4 | TRBV2 | TRBD2 | CVCGSSIQYF | TGTGTTTGCGGGAGCAGCATTCAGTACTTC